The TCR beta chain under discussion was sequenced for a study of blood T cell repertoires in COVID-19. About the research overall: Samples representing acute and convalescent COVID-19 were sourced from the United States, Italy and Spain. T cells, B-cell-depleted T cells, or PBMCs supplied cDNA or gDNA.

The V gene lost 6 bases and the J gene lost 0 bases, with 20 bases spanning the gap. This CDR3 has 17 amino acids. From germline, CDR1 is LNHDA and CDR2 SQIVND (reference sequence). In the authors' workflow: Estimated nucleated cell counts came from reference gene primer amplification. The table came from immunoSEQ multiplex PCR; TCRdb's copy has only in-frame clones and leaves some out. Clonal size and the V and J genes are those of that table, whereas D and trimming came from the DNA. The sample lists approximately 90,000 clones, over 80% occurring once. The sequenced material came from peripheral blood. The receptor comes from an elderly woman with active or convalescent COVID-19. V is TRBV19 and J is TRBJ1-1, with D possibly TRBD1 on 5 matching bases. The CDR3 DNA reads TGTGCCAGTAGACTCGGGGGGGTTGGGGCCATGAACACTGAAGCTTTCTTT. Translated: CASRLGGVGAMNTEAFF. The entire variable domain, with the rest obtained from reference TRBV19 and TRBJ1-1, is as follows: DGGITQSPKYLFRKEGQNVTLSCEQNLNHDAMYWYRQDPGQGLRLIYYSQIVNDFQKGDIAEGYSVSREKKESFPLTVTSAQKNPTAFYLCASRLGGVGAMNTEAFFGQGTRLTVV.